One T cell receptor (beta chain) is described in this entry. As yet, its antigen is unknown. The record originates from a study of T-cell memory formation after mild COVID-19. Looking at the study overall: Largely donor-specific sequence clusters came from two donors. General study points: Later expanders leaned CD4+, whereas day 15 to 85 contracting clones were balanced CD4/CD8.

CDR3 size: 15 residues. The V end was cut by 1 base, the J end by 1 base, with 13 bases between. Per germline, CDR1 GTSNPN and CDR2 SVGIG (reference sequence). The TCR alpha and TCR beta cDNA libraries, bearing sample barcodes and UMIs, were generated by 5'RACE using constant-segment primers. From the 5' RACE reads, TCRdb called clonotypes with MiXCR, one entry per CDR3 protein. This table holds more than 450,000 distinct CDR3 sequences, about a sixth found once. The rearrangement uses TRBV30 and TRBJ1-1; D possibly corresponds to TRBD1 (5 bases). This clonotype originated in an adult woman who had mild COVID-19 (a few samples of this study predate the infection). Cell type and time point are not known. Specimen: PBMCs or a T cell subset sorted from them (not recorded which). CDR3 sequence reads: CAWSGRGRGNTEAFF. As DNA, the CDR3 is TGTGCCTGGAGTGGGAGGGGACGGGGGAACACTGAAGCTTTCTTT.